A selection of T cell receptor beta chains follows, all from one sample in a study of T cell therapy after organ transplantation. No cognate antigen is known for these TCRs. Using immunoSEQ multiplex PCR, the repertoire was profiled, and TCRdb retains in-frame clones only, with some absent. The sample shows approximately 2,500 clones, 60% to 85% of them seen only once. Sequenced material: CD8+ T cells from blood, taken before autologous CMV-specific T cell therapy. The receptor set was obtained from a human patient who had received a solid organ transplant and had CMV disease. Each CDR3 is given with its conserved first and last residue. The D gene is left open where the match is weak. A row's size may be missing; if present it is once, few, many or a size class.

v_gene: TRBV5-6
j_gene: TRBJ2-1
abundance: .
d_gene: TRBD2
CDR3nt: TGTGCCAGCAGCTGGACTAGCGGCGACAATGAGCAGTTCTTC
CDR3aa: CASSWTSGDNEQFF

v_gene: TRBV6-1
j_gene: TRBJ2-3
abundance: few
d_gene: TRBD2
CDR3nt: TGTGCCAGCACAGCGGGGGGCGGGAGCACAGATACGCAGTATTTT
CDR3aa: CASTAGGGSTDTQYF

v_gene: TRBV7-3
j_gene: TRBJ2-1
abundance: .
d_gene: .
CDR3nt: TGTGCCAGCAGCTCGGTTCTGAGCTCCTACAATGAGCAGTTCTTC
CDR3aa: CASSSVLSSYNEQFF

v_gene: TRBV11-2
j_gene: TRBJ2-7
abundance: .
d_gene: .
CDR3nt: TGTGCCAGCAGCCCAGTGATGGGGGAGCAGTACTTC
CDR3aa: CASSPVMGEQYF

v_gene: TRBV7-9
j_gene: TRBJ2-1
abundance: .
d_gene: .
CDR3nt: TGTGCCAGCAGCTTCGGCCTAGCGCATTACAATGAACAGTTCTTC
CDR3aa: CASSFGLAHYNEQFF

v_gene: TRBV7-9
j_gene: TRBJ1-4
abundance: large
d_gene: .
CDR3nt: TGTGCCAGCAGCTTAGGGATGGCTAATGAAAAACTGTTTTTT
CDR3aa: CASSLGMANEKLFF

v_gene: TRBV6-4
j_gene: TRBJ2-1
abundance: .
d_gene: TRBD1
CDR3nt: TGTGCCAGCAGCCCCGTGACAGGGGGGAATGAGCAGTTCTTC
CDR3aa: CASSPVTGGNEQFF

v_gene: TRBV27
j_gene: TRBJ1-5
abundance: once
d_gene: .
CDR3nt: TGTGCCAGCAGTTTAGAGGCCGCCCTTGGGCCCCAGCATTTT
CDR3aa: CASSLEAALGPQHF

v_gene: TRBV27
j_gene: TRBJ2-1
abundance: .
d_gene: .
CDR3nt: TGTGCCAGCATTAATGGCCTAGTGAATGAGCAGTTCTTC
CDR3aa: CASINGLVNEQFF

v_gene: TRBV11-2
j_gene: TRBJ2-7
abundance: .
d_gene: .
CDR3nt: TGTGCCAGCAGCCCCGAAGCTCGCAACTCCTACGAGCAGTACTTC
CDR3aa: CASSPEARNSYEQYF

v_gene: TRBV27
j_gene: TRBJ1-2
abundance: few
d_gene: TRBD1
CDR3nt: TGTGCCAGCGCGACGGGACAGAACTATGGCTACACCTTC
CDR3aa: CASATGQNYGYTF

v_gene: TRBV7-9
j_gene: TRBJ2-7
abundance: .
d_gene: TRBD1
CDR3nt: TGTGCCAGCAGCTTCCCCGCCCCGGGACAGGGGGCTTACGAGCAGTACTTC
CDR3aa: CASSFPAPGQGAYEQYF

v_gene: TRBV19
j_gene: TRBJ1-1
abundance: .
d_gene: .
CDR3nt: TGTGCCAGTAGTATAGCTTGGCCGATGACTGAAGCTTTCTTT
CDR3aa: CASSIAWPMTEAFF

v_gene: TRBV9
j_gene: TRBJ2-5
abundance: .
d_gene: .
CDR3nt: TGTGCCAGCAGCGGAACCCGTGAGACCCAGTACTTC
CDR3aa: CASSGTRETQYF

v_gene: TRBV6-4
j_gene: TRBJ2-3
abundance: .
d_gene: .
CDR3nt: TGTGCCAGCAGTGACTCGGGGTCAGGTAGCACAGATACGCAGTATTTT
CDR3aa: CASSDSGSGSTDTQYF

v_gene: TRBV7-9
j_gene: TRBJ2-7
abundance: .
d_gene: TRBD1
CDR3nt: TGTGCCAGCAGCTTAGCTTACAGGGGCGACGAGCAGTACTTC
CDR3aa: CASSLAYRGDEQYF

v_gene: TRBV5-4
j_gene: TRBJ2-1
abundance: .
d_gene: .
CDR3nt: TGTGCCAGCATGGGGTCGGCCTACAATGAGCAGTTCTTC
CDR3aa: CASMGSAYNEQFF

v_gene: TRBV27
j_gene: TRBJ2-7
abundance: .
d_gene: .
CDR3nt: TGTGCCAGCAGTTTACGCGGGACGAGCTCCTACGAGCAGTACTTC
CDR3aa: CASSLRGTSSYEQYF

v_gene: TRBV13
j_gene: TRBJ2-7
abundance: large
d_gene: .
CDR3nt: TGTGCCAGCAGCCAATCTGAGGGAGCCCTCTCCTACGAGCAGTACTTC
CDR3aa: CASSQSEGALSYEQYF

v_gene: TRBV5-6
j_gene: TRBJ2-5
abundance: .
d_gene: .
CDR3nt: TGTGCCAGCAGCTCCGGGACAAGGGAGACCCAGTACTTC
CDR3aa: CASSSGTRETQYF

v_gene: TRBV7-6
j_gene: TRBJ1-2
abundance: once
d_gene: .
CDR3nt: TGTGCCAGCAGCTTGGAGAGAAACTATGGCTACACCTTC
CDR3aa: CASSLERNYGYTF

v_gene: TRBV7-6
j_gene: TRBJ2-2
abundance: .
d_gene: .
CDR3nt: TGTGCCAGCAGCTTAGATCGCCGGGACACGAGGGACCGGTACACCGGGGAGCTGTTTTTT
CDR3aa: CASSLDRRDTRDRYTGELFF

v_gene: TRBV6-1
j_gene: TRBJ1-6
abundance: .
d_gene: .
CDR3nt: TGTGCCAGCAGTGATGGGGGATCATCACCCCTCCACTTT
CDR3aa: CASSDGGSSPLHF

v_gene: TRBV5-6
j_gene: TRBJ2-2
abundance: once
d_gene: .
CDR3nt: TGTGCCAGCAGCCCGTTGTCAAACACCGGGGAGCTGTTTTTT
CDR3aa: CASSPLSNTGELFF

v_gene: TRBV27
j_gene: TRBJ2-7
abundance: .
d_gene: .
CDR3nt: TGTGCCAGCAGTTTCTCCTACGAGCAGTACTTC
CDR3aa: CASSFSYEQYF

v_gene: TRBV6-1
j_gene: TRBJ2-3
abundance: .
d_gene: TRBD2
CDR3nt: TGTGCCAGCAGTGAATGGGGACTAGCGGGAGGACTGAGCACAGATACGCAGTATTTT
CDR3aa: CASSEWGLAGGLSTDTQYF

v_gene: TRBV15
j_gene: TRBJ1-2
abundance: few
d_gene: TRBD1
CDR3nt: TGTGCCACCAGACCGGGACAGGGAGACTATGGCTACACCTTC
CDR3aa: CATRPGQGDYGYTF

v_gene: TRBV29-1
j_gene: TRBJ2-2
abundance: .
d_gene: .
CDR3nt: TGCAGCGTTGTCGTCACCGGGGAGCTGTTTTTT
CDR3aa: CSVVVTGELFF

v_gene: TRBV7-9
j_gene: TRBJ2-4
abundance: .
d_gene: TRBD1
CDR3nt: TGTGCCAGCAGCATGGGACAGGGAGACAAAAACATTCAGTACTTC
CDR3aa: CASSMGQGDKNIQYF

v_gene: TRBV7-9
j_gene: TRBJ2-3
abundance: few
d_gene: TRBD2
CDR3nt: TGTGCCAGCAGCCCGGGGCTGACTAGCGGCACAGATACGCAGTGTTTT
CDR3aa: CASSPGLTSGTDTQCF

v_gene: TRBV13
j_gene: TRBJ2-3
abundance: .
d_gene: .
CDR3nt: TGTGCCAGCAGCTCCCCCGGGACTTCCTCCACAGATACGCAGTATTTT
CDR3aa: CASSSPGTSSTDTQYF

v_gene: TRBV4-2
j_gene: TRBJ2-7
abundance: once
d_gene: .
CDR3nt: TGTGCCAGCAGCCAAGACCTCGGGAGCTACGAGCAGTACTTC
CDR3aa: CASSQDLGSYEQYF

v_gene: TRBV5-6
j_gene: TRBJ2-3
abundance: .
d_gene: .
CDR3nt: TGTGCCAGCAGCGCCTCACAGGGTTTCCGCACAGATACGCAGTATTTT
CDR3aa: CASSASQGFRTDTQYF

v_gene: TRBV7-9
j_gene: TRBJ2-3
abundance: .
d_gene: .
CDR3nt: TGTGCCAGCAGCTTAGATGGTACGCAGTATTTT
CDR3aa: CASSLDGTQYF

v_gene: TRBV9
j_gene: TRBJ2-4
abundance: .
d_gene: .
CDR3nt: .
CDR3aa: CASTRQAVPRDPVLRAKNIQYF

v_gene: TRBV7-6
j_gene: TRBJ1-1
abundance: .
d_gene: .
CDR3nt: TGTGCCAGCAGCTTAGATATAGGGCAAGAAGCTTTCTTT
CDR3aa: CASSLDIGQEAFF

v_gene: TRBV27
j_gene: TRBJ2-5
abundance: .
d_gene: .
CDR3nt: TGTGCCAGCAGTTCAGTAGGCGAGACCCAGTACTTC
CDR3aa: CASSSVGETQYF

v_gene: TRBV5-6
j_gene: TRBJ2-2
abundance: .
d_gene: TRBD2
CDR3nt: TGTGCCAGCAGCCAGCCCCTAGCGGGAGTGGGGACCGGGGAGCTGTTTTTT
CDR3aa: CASSQPLAGVGTGELFF

v_gene: TRBV9
j_gene: TRBJ2-2
abundance: once
d_gene: .
CDR3nt: TGTGCCAGCAGCGTAGGTCCCCGGGCCGGGGAGCTGTTTTTT
CDR3aa: CASSVGPRAGELFF

v_gene: TRBV19
j_gene: TRBJ2-4
abundance: .
d_gene: TRBD1
CDR3nt: TGTGCCAGTAGTGCCTGGACAGGGGCGACCCTAGCCAAAAACATTCAGTACTTC
CDR3aa: CASSAWTGATLAKNIQYF